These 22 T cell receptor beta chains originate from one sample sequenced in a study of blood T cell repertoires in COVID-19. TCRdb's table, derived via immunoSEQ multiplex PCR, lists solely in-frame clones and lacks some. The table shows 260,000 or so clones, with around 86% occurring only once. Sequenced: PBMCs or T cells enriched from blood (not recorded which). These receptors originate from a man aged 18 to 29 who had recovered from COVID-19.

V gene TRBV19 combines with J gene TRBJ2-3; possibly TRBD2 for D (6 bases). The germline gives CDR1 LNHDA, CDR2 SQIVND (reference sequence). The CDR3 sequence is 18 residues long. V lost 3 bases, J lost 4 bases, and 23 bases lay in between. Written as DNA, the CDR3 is TGTGCCAGTAGTATGGCTTTCGTCGGGGGTTCATGGGCAGATACGCAGTATTTT. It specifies CASSMAFVGGSWADTQYF.

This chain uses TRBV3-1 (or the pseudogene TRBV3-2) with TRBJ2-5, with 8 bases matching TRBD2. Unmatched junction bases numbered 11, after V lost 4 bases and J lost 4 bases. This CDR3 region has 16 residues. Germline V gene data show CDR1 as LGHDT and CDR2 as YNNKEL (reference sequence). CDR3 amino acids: CASSPRGAGGRETQYF. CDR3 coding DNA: TGTGCCAGCAGCCCCCGAGGGGCGGGGGGCCGAGAGACCCAGTACTTC.

The CDR3 spells CASSVAGQGQETQYF. The CDR3 bases are TGTGCCAGCAGCGTAGCGGGACAGGGACAAGAGACCCAGTACTTC. The chain is built from TRBV9 and TRBJ2-5; 9 nucleotides match TRBD1. The CDR3 extends over 15 amino acids. The germline V gene has CDR1 SGDLS and CDR2 YYNGEE. Losses at the gene ends were 0 bases for V and 2 bases for J; bases not matched to a gene: 2.

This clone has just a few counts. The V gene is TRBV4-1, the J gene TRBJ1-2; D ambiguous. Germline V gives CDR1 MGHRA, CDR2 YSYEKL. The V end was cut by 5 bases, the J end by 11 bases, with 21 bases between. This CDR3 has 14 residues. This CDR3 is CASSYRPVSGGYTF. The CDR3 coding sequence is TGCGCCAGCAGCTACCGGCCTGTTTCGGGTGGGTACACCTTC.

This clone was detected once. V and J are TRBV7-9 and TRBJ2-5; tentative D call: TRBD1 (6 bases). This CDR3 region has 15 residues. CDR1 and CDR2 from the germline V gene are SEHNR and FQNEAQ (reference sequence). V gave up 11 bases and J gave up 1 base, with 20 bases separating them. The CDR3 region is CAVGRTGTSQETQYF. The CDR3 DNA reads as TGTGCCGTAGGTAGAACCGGGACAAGCCAAGAGACCCAGTACTTC. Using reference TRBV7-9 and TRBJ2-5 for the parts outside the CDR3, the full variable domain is DTGVSQNPRHKITKRGQNVTFRCDPISEHNRLYWYRQTLGQGPEFLTYFQNEAQLEKSRLLSDRFSAERPKGSFSTLEIQRTEQGDSAMYLCAVGRTGTSQETQYFGPGTRLLVL.

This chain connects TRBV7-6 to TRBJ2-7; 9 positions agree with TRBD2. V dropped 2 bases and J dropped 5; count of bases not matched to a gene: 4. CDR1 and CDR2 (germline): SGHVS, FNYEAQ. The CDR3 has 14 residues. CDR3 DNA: TGTGCCAGCAGCTTAAGCGGGAGGCCCCACGAGCAGTACTTC. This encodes CASSLSGRPHEQYF. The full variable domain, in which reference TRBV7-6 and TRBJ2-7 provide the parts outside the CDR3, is GAGVSQSPRYKVTKRGQDVALRCDPISGHVSLYWYRQALGQGPEFLTYFNYEAQQDKSGLPNDRFSAERPEGSISTLTIQRTEQRDSAMYRCASSLSGRPHEQYFGPGTRLTVT.

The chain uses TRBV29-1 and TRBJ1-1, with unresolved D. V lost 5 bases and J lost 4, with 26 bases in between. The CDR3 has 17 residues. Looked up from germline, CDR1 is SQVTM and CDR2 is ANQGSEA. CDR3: CSVWEKRKRLTGTEAFF. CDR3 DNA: TGCAGCGTTTGGGAGAAACGTAAGCGGTTGACGGGCACTGAAGCTTTCTTT.

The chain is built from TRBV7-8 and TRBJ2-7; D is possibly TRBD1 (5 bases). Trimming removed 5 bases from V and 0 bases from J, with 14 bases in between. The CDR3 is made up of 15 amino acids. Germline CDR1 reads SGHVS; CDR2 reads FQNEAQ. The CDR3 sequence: CASSAKGEGSYEQYF. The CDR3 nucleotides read TGTGCCAGCAGCGCTAAAGGGGAAGGCTCCTACGAGCAGTACTTC.

DNA for the CDR3: TGTGCCAGCAGCCCGGGACTAGCGGGAGGTCATGAGCAGTTCTTC. Translating gives CASSPGLAGGHEQFF. The gene calls are TRBV11-2 and TRBJ2-1, with TRBD2 identical over 15 bases. The germline CDR1 and CDR2 sequences are SGHAT and FQNNGV. V was clipped by 5 bases and J by 8 bases; unmatched bases: 4. This CDR3 has 15 amino acids.

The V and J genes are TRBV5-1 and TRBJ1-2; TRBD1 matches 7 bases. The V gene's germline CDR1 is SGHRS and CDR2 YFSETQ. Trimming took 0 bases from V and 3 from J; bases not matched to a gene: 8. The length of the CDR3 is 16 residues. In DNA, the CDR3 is TGCGCCAGCAGCTTGGTTAATCGACAGGGAGACTATGGCTACACCTTC. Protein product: CASSLVNRQGDYGYTF.

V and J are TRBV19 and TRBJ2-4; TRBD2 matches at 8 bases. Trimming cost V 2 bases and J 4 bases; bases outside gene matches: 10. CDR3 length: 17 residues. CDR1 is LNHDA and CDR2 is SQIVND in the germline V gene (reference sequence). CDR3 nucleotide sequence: TGTGCCAGTAGTATACCCCCGGTGGCTAGCGGGAAAAACATTCAGTACTTC. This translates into CASSIPPVASGKNIQYF.

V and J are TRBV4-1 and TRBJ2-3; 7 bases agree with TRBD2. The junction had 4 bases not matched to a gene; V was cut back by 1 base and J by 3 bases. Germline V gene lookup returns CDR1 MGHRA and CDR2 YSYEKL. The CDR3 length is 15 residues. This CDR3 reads CASSQVGGVTDTQYF. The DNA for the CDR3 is TGCGCCAGCAGCCAAGTTGGGGGGGTAACAGATACGCAGTATTTT.

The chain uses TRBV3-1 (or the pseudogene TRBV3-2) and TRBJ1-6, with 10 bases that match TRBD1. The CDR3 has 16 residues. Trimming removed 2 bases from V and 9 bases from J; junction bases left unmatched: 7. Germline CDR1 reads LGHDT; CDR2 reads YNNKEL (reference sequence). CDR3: CASSQNPGQGFSPLHF. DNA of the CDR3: TGTGCCAGCAGCCAAAATCCGGGACAGGGGTTTTCACCCCTCCACTTT.

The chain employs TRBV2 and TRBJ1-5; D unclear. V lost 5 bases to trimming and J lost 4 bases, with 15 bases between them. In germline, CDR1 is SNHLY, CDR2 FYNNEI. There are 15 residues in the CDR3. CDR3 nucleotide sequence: TGTGCCAGCAGTAAACCGGACTTAAGGAATCAGCCCCAGCATTTT. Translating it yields CASSKPDLRNQPQHF.

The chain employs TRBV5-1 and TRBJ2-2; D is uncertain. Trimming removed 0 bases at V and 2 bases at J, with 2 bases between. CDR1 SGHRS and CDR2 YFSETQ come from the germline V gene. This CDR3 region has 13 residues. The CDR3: CASSLANTGELFF. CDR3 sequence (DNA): TGCGCCAGCAGCTTGGCAAACACCGGGGAGCTGTTTTTT. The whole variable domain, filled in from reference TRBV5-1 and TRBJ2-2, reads KAGVTQTPRYLIKTRGQQVTLSCSPISGHRSVSWYQQTPGQGLQFLFEYFSETQRNKGNFPGRFSGRQFSNSRSEMNVSTLELGDSALYLCASSLANTGELFFGEGSRLTVL.

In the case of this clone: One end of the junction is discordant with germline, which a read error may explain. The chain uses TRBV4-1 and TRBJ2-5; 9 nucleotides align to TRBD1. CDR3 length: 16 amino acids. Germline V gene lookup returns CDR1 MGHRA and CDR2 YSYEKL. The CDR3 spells CASSRAGTGSGEAQYF. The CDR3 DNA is TGCGCCAGCAGCCGCGCCGGGACAGGGAGTGGAGAGGCCCAGTACTTC.

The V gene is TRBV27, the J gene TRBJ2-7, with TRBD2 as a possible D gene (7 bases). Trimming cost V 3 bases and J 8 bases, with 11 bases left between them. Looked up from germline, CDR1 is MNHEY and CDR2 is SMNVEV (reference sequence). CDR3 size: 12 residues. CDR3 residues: CASSLGGAKQYF. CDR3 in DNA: TGTGCCAGCAGTTTGGGGGGGGCCAAGCAGTACTTC.

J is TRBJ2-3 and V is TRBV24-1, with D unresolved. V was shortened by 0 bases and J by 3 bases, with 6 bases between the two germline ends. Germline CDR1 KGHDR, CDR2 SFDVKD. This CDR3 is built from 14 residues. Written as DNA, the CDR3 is TGTGCCACCAGTGATTTGTTCAGGACAGATACGCAGTATTTT. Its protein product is CATSDLFRTDTQYF.

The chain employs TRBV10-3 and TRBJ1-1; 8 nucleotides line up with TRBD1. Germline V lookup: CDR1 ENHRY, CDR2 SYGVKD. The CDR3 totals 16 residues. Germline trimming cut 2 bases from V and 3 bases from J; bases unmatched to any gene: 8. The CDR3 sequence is CAISEAETGVDTEAFF. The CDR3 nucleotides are TGTGCCATCAGTGAGGCAGAGACAGGGGTGGACACTGAAGCTTTCTTT.

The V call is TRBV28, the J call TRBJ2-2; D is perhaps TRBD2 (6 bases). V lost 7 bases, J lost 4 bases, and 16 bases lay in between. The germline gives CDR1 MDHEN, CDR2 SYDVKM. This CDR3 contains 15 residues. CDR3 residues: CASTLAGLLTGELFF. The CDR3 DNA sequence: TGTGCCAGCACCCTTGCAGGACTACTCACCGGGGAGCTGTTTTTT.

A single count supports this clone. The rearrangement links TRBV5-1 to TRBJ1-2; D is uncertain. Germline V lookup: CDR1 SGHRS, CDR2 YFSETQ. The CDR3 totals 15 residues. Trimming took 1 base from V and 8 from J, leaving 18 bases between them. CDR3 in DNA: TGCGCCAGCAGCTTGACGGAGGCCGTTATCCCGGGCTACACCTTC. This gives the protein CASSLTEAVIPGYTF. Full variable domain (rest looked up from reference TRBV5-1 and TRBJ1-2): KAGVTQTPRYLIKTRGQQVTLSCSPISGHRSVSWYQQTPGQGLQFLFEYFSETQRNKGNFPGRFSGRQFSNSRSEMNVSTLELGDSALYLCASSLTEAVIPGYTFGSGTRLTVV.

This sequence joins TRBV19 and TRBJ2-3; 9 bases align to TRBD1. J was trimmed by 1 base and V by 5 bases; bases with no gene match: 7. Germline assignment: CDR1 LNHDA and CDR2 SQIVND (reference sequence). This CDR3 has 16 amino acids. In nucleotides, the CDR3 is TGTGCCAGTAGTGGACAGGGGAGTATCGGCACAGATACGCAGTATTTT. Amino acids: CASSGQGSIGTDTQYF.